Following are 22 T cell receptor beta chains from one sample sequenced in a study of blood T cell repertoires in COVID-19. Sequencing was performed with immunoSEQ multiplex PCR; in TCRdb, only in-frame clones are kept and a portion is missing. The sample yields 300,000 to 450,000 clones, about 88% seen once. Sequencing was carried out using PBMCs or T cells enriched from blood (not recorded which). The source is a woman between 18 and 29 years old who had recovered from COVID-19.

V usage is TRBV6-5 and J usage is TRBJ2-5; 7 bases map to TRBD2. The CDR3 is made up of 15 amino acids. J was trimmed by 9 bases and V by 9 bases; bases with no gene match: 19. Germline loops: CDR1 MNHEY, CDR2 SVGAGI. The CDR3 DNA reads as TGTGCCAGTACGGGGGGTCGCAGGGACGGCGCGGCCCAGTACTTC. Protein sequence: CASTGGRRDGAAQYF.

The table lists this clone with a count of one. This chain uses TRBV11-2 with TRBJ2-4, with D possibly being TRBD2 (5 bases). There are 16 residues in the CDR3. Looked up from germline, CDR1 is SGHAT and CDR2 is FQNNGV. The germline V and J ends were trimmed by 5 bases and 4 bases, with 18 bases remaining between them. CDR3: CASSNGGLDNKNIQYF. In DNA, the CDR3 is TGTGCCAGCAGCAATGGAGGTCTAGACAATAAAAACATTCAGTACTTC.

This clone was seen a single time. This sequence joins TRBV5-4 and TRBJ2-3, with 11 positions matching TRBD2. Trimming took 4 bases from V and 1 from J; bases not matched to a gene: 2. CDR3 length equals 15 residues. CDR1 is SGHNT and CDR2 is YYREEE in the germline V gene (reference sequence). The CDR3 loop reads CASSPSGGRTDTQYF. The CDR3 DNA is TGTGCCAGCAGCCCTAGCGGGGGGCGCACAGATACGCAGTATTTT.

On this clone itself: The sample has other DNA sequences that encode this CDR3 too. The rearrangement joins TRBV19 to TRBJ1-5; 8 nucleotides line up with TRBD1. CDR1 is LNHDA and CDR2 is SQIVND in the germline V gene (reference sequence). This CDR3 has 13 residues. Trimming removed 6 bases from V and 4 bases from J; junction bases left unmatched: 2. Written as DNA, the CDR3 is TGTGCCAGTAGCGGGACAGGTAATCAGCCCCAGCATTTT. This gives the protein CASSGTGNQPQHF.

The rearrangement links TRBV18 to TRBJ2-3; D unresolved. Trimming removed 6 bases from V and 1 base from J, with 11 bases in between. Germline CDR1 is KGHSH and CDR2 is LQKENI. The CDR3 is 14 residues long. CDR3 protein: CASSPETGTDTQYF. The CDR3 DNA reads TGTGCCAGCTCGCCTGAAACAGGCACAGATACGCAGTATTTT.

Here the CDR3 DNA reads TGCGCCAGCAGCCAACCGGGACAGTGGACCTACGAGCAGTACTTC. Translated: CASSQPGQWTYEQYF. The chain couples TRBV4-1 to TRBJ2-7; 7 bases are a match to TRBD1. In germline, CDR1 is MGHRA, CDR2 YSYEKL. This CDR3 is built from 15 residues. With V trimmed by 2 bases and J by 2 bases, 6 bases remained unmatched.

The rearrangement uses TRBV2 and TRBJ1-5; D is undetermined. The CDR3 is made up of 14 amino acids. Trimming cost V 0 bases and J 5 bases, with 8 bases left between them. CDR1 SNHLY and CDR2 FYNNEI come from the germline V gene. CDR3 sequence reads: CASSEALPDQPQHF. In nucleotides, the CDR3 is TGTGCCAGCAGTGAAGCGCTTCCGGATCAGCCCCAGCATTTT.

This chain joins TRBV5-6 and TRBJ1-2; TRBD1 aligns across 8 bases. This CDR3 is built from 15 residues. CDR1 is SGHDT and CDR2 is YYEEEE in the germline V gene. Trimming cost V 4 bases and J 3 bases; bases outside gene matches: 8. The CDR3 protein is CASSPGQGSHYGYTF. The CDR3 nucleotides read TGTGCCAGCAGCCCAGGACAGGGTTCGCACTATGGCTACACCTTC.

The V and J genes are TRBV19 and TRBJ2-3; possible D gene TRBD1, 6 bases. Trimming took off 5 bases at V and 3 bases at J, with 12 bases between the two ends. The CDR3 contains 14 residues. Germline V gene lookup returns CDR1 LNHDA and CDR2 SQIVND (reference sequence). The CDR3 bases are TGTGCCAGTAGTCTTCGGACAGCTACAGATACGCAGTATTTT. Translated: CASSLRTATDTQYF.

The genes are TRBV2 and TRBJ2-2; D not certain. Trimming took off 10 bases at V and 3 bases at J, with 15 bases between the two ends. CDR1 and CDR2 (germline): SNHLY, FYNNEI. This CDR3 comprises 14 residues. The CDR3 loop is CATRPGTDTGELFF. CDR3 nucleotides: TGTGCCACCCGACCGGGTACCGACACCGGGGAGCTGTTTTTT.

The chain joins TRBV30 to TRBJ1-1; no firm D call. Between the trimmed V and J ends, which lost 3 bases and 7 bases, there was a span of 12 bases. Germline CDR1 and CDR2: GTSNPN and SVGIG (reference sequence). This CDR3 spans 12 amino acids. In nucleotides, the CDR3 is TGTGCCTGGAGCAGGTCCGCACTTGAAGCTTTCTTT. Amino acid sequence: CAWSRSALEAFF.

The DNA of the CDR3 is TGTGCCAGCAATTTCCAACAGTCGAACACTGAAGCTTTCTTT. Its translation is CASNFQQSNTEAFF. J is TRBJ1-1 and V is TRBV2, with unresolved D. V was shortened by 7 bases and J by 1 base, with 13 bases between the two germline ends. The V gene's germline CDR1 is SNHLY and CDR2 FYNNEI. The CDR3 spans 14 residues.

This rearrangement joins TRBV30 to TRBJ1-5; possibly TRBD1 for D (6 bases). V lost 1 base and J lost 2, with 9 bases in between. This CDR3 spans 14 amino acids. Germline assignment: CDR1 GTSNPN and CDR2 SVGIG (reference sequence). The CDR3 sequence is CAWSDRVGNQPQHF. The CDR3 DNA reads TGTGCCTGGAGTGACAGGGTGGGCAATCAGCCCCAGCATTTT.

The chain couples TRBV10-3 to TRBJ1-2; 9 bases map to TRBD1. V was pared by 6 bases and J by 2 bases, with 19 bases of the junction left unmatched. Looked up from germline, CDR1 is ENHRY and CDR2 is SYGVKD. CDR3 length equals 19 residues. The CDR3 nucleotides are TGTGCCATCAGGGACGGATTGTCCTTTCCACAGGGGGCCAACTATGGCTACACCTTC. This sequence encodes CAIRDGLSFPQGANYGYTF.

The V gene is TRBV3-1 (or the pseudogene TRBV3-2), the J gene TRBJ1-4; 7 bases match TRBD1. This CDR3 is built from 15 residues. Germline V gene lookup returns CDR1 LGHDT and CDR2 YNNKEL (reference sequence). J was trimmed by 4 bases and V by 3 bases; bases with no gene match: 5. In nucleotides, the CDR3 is TGTGCCAGCAGCCATGACAGGGTTAATAATGAAAAACTGTTTTTT. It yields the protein CASSHDRVNNEKLFF.

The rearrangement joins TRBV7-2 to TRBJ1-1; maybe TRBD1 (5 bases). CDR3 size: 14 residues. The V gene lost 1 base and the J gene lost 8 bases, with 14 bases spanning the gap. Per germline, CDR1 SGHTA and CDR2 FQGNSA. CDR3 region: CASSLVLGGGEAFF. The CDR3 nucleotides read TGTGCCAGCAGCTTAGTTCTGGGGGGAGGCGAAGCTTTCTTT.

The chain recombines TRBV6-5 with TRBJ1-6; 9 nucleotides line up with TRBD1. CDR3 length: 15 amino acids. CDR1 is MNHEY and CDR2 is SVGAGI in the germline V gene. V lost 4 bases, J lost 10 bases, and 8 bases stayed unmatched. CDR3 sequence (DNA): TGTGCCAGCAGTTGGGGACAGGGAAGGCAATCACCCCTCCACTTT. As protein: CASSWGQGRQSPLHF.

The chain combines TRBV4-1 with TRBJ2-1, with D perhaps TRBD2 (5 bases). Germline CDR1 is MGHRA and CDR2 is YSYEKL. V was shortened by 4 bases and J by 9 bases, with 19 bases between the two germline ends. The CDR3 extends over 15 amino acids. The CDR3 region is CASSLALSGNSEQFF. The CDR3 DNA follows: TGCGCCAGCAGCCTCGCATTGTCGGGGAACAGTGAGCAGTTCTTC.

CDR3 sequence: CAIRGGGASTDTQYF. CDR3 in DNA: TGTGCCATCAGAGGGGGCGGGGCTAGCACAGATACGCAGTATTTT. V gene TRBV10-3 combines with J gene TRBJ2-3, with D possibly TRBD1 on 7 matching bases. This CDR3 is built from 15 residues. The V gene lost 6 bases and the J gene lost 0 bases, with 13 bases spanning the gap. The germline CDR1 and CDR2 sequences are ENHRY and SYGVKD.

The CDR3 region has the DNA TGTGCCAGCAGTGAATGGGAGGGGCGGGAAGGCTACACCTTC. The encoded protein is CASSEWEGREGYTF. The rearrangement uses TRBV2 and TRBJ1-2, with a tentative D call TRBD1 (5 bases). Deletions cut 2 bases from V and 8 bases from J, with 15 bases between. This CDR3 has 14 residues. CDR1 and CDR2 from the germline V gene are SNHLY and FYNNEI.

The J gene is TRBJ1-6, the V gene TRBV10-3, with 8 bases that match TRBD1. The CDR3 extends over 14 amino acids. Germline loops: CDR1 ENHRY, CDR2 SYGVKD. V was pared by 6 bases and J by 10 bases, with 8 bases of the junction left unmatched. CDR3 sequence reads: CAISLKDRDSPLHF. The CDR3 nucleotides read TGTGCCATCAGCCTAAAGGACAGGGACTCACCCCTCCACTTT.

CDR3 nucleotide sequence: TGTGCCAGCAGCCATGAGAGCGCCCAGGGGGCTTTCTTT. As protein: CASSHESAQGAFF. The chain recombines TRBV3-1 (or the pseudogene TRBV3-2) with TRBJ1-1; weak D call: TRBD1 (6 bases). Germline V gene sequence: CDR1 LGHDT, CDR2 YNNKEL (reference sequence). The CDR3 has 13 amino acids. Trimming shortened V by 3 bases and J by 11 bases, and 16 bases separated the two germline ends.